The 31 T cell receptor beta chains in this list originate from one sample, sequenced in a study of cytomegalovirus exposure and HLA in healthy donors. With 60 Vbeta and 13 Jbeta primers, the PCR was carried out. TCRdb's table, derived via immunoSEQ multiplex PCR, lists solely in-frame clones and lacks some. Of roughly 90,000 clones listed, around 81% are singletons. Sequences were obtained from PBMCs. The source is a man aged 18 to 30 in good health and CMV-seronegative.

In the case of this clone: Its ends do not fully match the called genes, so a read error is possible. The J gene is TRBJ2-1, the V gene TRBV7-9; D remains unclear. This CDR3 has 15 amino acids. Germline V gives CDR1 SEHNR, CDR2 FQNEAQ (reference sequence). The CDR3 DNA follows: TGTTCCAGCAGCTTAGTGCTTAGCAATGCCAATGAGCAGTTCTTC. As protein: CSSSLVLSNANEQFF.

This clone was recorded only once. The chain is built from TRBV19 and TRBJ2-7; 8 positions match TRBD1. Germline V gives CDR1 LNHDA, CDR2 SQIVND (reference sequence). There are 12 residues in the CDR3. V gave up 6 bases and J gave up 4 bases; unmatched junction bases: 2. In DNA, the CDR3 is TGTGCCAGTAGGGACAGGGAATACGAGCAGTACTTC. Its translation: CASRDREYEQYF.

This clone was counted between two and nine times. This chain joins TRBV7-9 and TRBJ2-5; D is undetermined. V lost 5 bases to trimming and J lost 4 bases, with 17 bases between them. CDR1 SEHNR and CDR2 FQNEAQ come from the germline V gene (reference sequence). The CDR3 covers 15 residues. CDR3 in DNA: TGTGCCAGCAGCCGACTGGATGGCGTGGGAGAGACCCAGTACTTC. It codes for CASSRLDGVGETQYF. Filled out from reference TRBV7-9 and TRBJ2-5, the complete variable domain reads DTGVSQNPRHKITKRGQNVTFRCDPISEHNRLYWYRQTLGQGPEFLTYFQNEAQLEKSRLLSDRFSAERPKGSFSTLEIQRTEQGDSAMYLCASSRLDGVGETQYFGPGTRLLVL.

This clone occurred a few times. V is TRBV10-1 and J is TRBJ2-7; 10 bases fit TRBD2. CDR1 is WNHNN, CDR2 SYGVQD, per germline (reference sequence). V lost 4 bases, J lost 4 bases, and 4 bases stayed unmatched. The CDR3 covers 14 residues. The CDR3 loop reads CASSGSSGGYEQYF. In nucleotides, the CDR3 is TGCGCCAGCAGTGGGTCTAGCGGGGGTTACGAGCAGTACTTC.

The count of this clone is one. The V gene is TRBV19, the J gene TRBJ1-3; tentative D call: TRBD1 (6 bases). The CDR3 runs to 15 residues. The V and J ends lost 6 bases and 0 bases respectively, with 12 bases between them. CDR1 is LNHDA and CDR2 is SQIVND in the germline V gene (reference sequence). CDR3 in amino acids: CASSSGQHSGNTIYF. CDR3 DNA: TGTGCCAGTAGCTCCGGACAGCACTCTGGAAACACCATATATTTT. Variable domain in full (rest from reference TRBV19 and TRBJ1-3): DGGITQSPKYLFRKEGQNVTLSCEQNLNHDAMYWYRQDPGQGLRLIYYSQIVNDFQKGDIAEGYSVSREKKESFPLTVTSAQKNPTAFYLCASSSGQHSGNTIYFGEGSWLTVV.

The chain recombines TRBV19 with TRBJ2-3; D unresolved. V lost 1 base and J lost 2, with 7 bases in between. This CDR3 contains 14 residues. CDR1 is LNHDA, CDR2 SQIVND, per germline (reference sequence). Here the CDR3 reads CASSIGEDTDTQYF. As DNA, the CDR3 is TGTGCCAGTAGTATAGGAGAGGACACAGATACGCAGTATTTT.

This chain links TRBV19 with TRBJ1-2, with unresolved D. CDR3 length equals 12 residues. Deletions cut 5 bases from V and 0 bases from J, with 4 bases between. From germline, CDR1 is LNHDA and CDR2 SQIVND (reference sequence). CDR3 in amino acids: CASSPANYGYTF. The CDR3 nucleotides read TGTGCCAGTAGTCCCGCTAACTATGGCTACACCTTC.

In its sample, this clone was seen once. The V gene is TRBV6-4, the J gene TRBJ2-2, with 10 bases matching TRBD2. V shed 4 bases, J shed 2 bases, and the junction held 4 bases outside the gene matches. The CDR3 is 16 residues long. CDR1 and CDR2 from the germline V gene are MRHNA and SNTAGT. CDR3 DNA sequence: TGTGCCAGCAGTGCTCTAGCGGGGGACAACACCGGGGAGCTGTTTTTT. Its protein product is CASSALAGDNTGELFF.

The J gene is TRBJ1-5, the V gene TRBV7-9, with 8 positions matching TRBD1. CDR1 is SEHNR, CDR2 FQNEAQ, per germline (reference sequence). This CDR3 is 15 amino acids long. V lost 3 bases and J lost 3; bases outside the gene matches: 4. DNA for the CDR3: TGTGCCAGCAGCTTGGGGGACAGGTCCAATCAGCCCCAGCATTTT. This gives the protein CASSLGDRSNQPQHF.

The V gene is TRBV5-5, the J gene TRBJ1-5, with a tentative D call TRBD1 (6 bases). V shed 2 bases and J shed 3 bases, with 9 bases lying between them. Germline V gene lookup returns CDR1 SGHKS and CDR2 YYEKEE (reference sequence). The CDR3 runs to 14 residues. The CDR3 spells CASSFGQFNQPQHF. CDR3 nucleotides: TGTGCCAGCAGCTTTGGACAGTTCAATCAGCCCCAGCATTTT.

Here the CDR3 DNA reads TGCGCCAGCAGCTTGATGGGGGGGCCCAACGAGCAGTACTTC. This encodes CASSLMGGPNEQYF. This chain uses TRBV5-1 with TRBJ2-7, with D perhaps matching TRBD2 (7 bases). V was cut by 1 base and J by 5 bases, with 13 bases left in between. Looked up from germline, CDR1 is SGHRS and CDR2 is YFSETQ. The CDR3 runs to 14 residues.

With respect to this clone: The junction departs from germline at one end; a sequencing error may be responsible. The rearrangement uses TRBV7-2 and TRBJ2-3; 12 nucleotides align to TRBD2. The CDR3 covers 17 residues. Germline CDR1 and CDR2: SGHTA and FQGNSA. In nucleotides, the CDR3 is TGTGCCAGCAGATCCGGGACTAGCGGGTTGCTCACAGATGCGCAGTATTTT. Translation: CASRSGTSGLLTDAQYF.

V and J are TRBV7-2 and TRBJ2-7, with unresolved D. Trimming shortened V by 2 bases and J by 1 base, and 9 bases separated the two germline ends. In germline, CDR1 is SGHTA, CDR2 FQGNSA. CDR3 size: 14 residues. The CDR3 is CASSLNQVSYEQYF. CDR3 DNA: TGTGCCAGCAGCTTAAATCAGGTGTCCTACGAGCAGTACTTC.

This chain links TRBV5-8 with TRBJ2-7; D gene unclear. The ends were cut back, 3 bases at V and 1 base at J, with 8 bases in the middle. The CDR3 contains 13 residues. Germline V gene data show CDR1 as SGHTS and CDR2 as YDEGEE. In DNA, the CDR3 is TGTGCCAGCAGCTCCACACGATCCTACGAGCAGTACTTC. This codes for CASSSTRSYEQYF.

This chain uses TRBV2 with TRBJ1-2, with 8 bases identical to TRBD1. With 6 bases clipped from V and 7 bases from J, the junction kept 13 bases outside the gene matches. Germline CDR1 SNHLY, CDR2 FYNNEI. This CDR3 contains 15 residues. The CDR3 coding sequence is TGTGCCAGCAGCGAACAGGACAGGGCCCCTCGTGGCTACACCTTC. Its translation: CASSEQDRAPRGYTF. Using reference TRBV2 and TRBJ1-2 for the parts outside the CDR3, the full variable domain is EPEVTQTPSHQVTQMGQEVILRCVPISNHLYFYWYRQILGQKVEFLVSFYNNEISEKSEIFDDQFSVERPDGSNFTLKIRSTKLEDSAMYFCASSEQDRAPRGYTFGSGTRLTVV.

The rearrangement joins TRBV19 to TRBJ2-1, with 10 bases aligning to TRBD1. This CDR3 is built from 16 residues. Germline CDR1 LNHDA, CDR2 SQIVND (reference sequence). V lost 6 bases to trimming and J lost 3 bases; unmatched junction nucleotides: 8. CDR3 region: CASRGTGTGDYNEQFF. Written as DNA, the CDR3 is TGTGCCAGTAGAGGAACCGGGACAGGGGACTACAATGAGCAGTTCTTC.

The chain links TRBV5-1 to TRBJ2-1, with 7 bases lining up with TRBD1. Looked up from germline, CDR1 is SGHRS and CDR2 is YFSETQ. This CDR3 is built from 18 residues. V gave up 4 bases and J gave up 0 bases; unmatched junction bases: 13. In DNA form, the CDR3 reads TGCGCCAGCAGCATCGGGACAGCTAACGACCCCTCCTACAATGAGCAGTTCTTC. This gives the protein CASSIGTANDPSYNEQFF. The full variable domain, its missing parts supplied by reference TRBV5-1 and TRBJ2-1, is KAGVTQTPRYLIKTRGQQVTLSCSPISGHRSVSWYQQTPGQGLQFLFEYFSETQRNKGNFPGRFSGRQFSNSRSEMNVSTLELGDSALYLCASSIGTANDPSYNEQFFGPGTRLTVL.

This rearrangement joins TRBV11-2 to TRBJ2-3; 8 nucleotides line up with TRBD1. After removal of 5 bases from V and 1 base from J, the junction contained 5 bases not matched to a gene. Germline V CDR1 and CDR2: SGHAT, FQNNGV. The CDR3 contains 15 residues. The CDR3 coding sequence is TGTGCCAGCAGCCAGGACAGGGAAGGCACAGATACGCAGTATTTT. This codes for CASSQDREGTDTQYF.

This chain links TRBV19 with TRBJ2-7, with a tentative D call TRBD1 (5 bases). Trimming pared 3 bases from V and 7 bases from J, leaving 19 bases between. The CDR3 runs 15 residues. In germline, CDR1 is LNHDA, CDR2 SQIVND (reference sequence). The CDR3 DNA is TGTGCCAGTAGTATGGTTCTGGGGCGGAAGGGAGAGCAGTACTTC. This gives the protein CASSMVLGRKGEQYF.

V usage is TRBV7-8 and J usage is TRBJ2-1, with TRBD1 matching 7 bases. CDR3 length: 17 amino acids. The ends lost 1 base at V and 4 bases at J; junction bases unmatched: 10. CDR1 and CDR2 from the germline V gene are SGHVS and FQNEAQ. DNA for the CDR3: TGTGCCAGCAGCTTAGTAGGGGACAGCCCTTCGTACAATGAGCAGTTCTTC. It encodes CASSLVGDSPSYNEQFF.

A remark on this clone: The sample carries other DNA sequences with the same CDR3. V gene TRBV30 combines with J gene TRBJ2-7, with D possibly being TRBD1 (5 bases). The CDR3 runs 12 residues. The germline V gene has CDR1 GTSNPN and CDR2 SVGIG (reference sequence). Trimming pared 1 base from V and 4 bases from J, leaving 8 bases between. The CDR3 coding sequence is TGTGCCTGGAGTGGGGGCGGATACGAGCAGTACTTC. Translating it yields CAWSGGGYEQYF. Full variable domain (rest looked up from reference TRBV30 and TRBJ2-7): SQTIHQWPATLVQPVGSPLSLECTVEGTSNPNLYWYRQAAGRGLQLLFYSVGIGQISSEVPQNLSASRPQDRQFILSSKKLLLSDSGFYLCAWSGGGYEQYFGPGTRLTVT.

This CDR3 is CASSYSTGYNEQFF. The CDR3 bases are TGTGCCAGCAGTTACTCGACAGGGTACAATGAGCAGTTCTTC. The chain links TRBV6-6 to TRBJ2-1; TRBD1 agrees at 7 bases. The length of the CDR3 is 14 residues. The trim removed 0 bases at V and 4 bases at J, leaving 0 bases unmatched. Germline loops: CDR1 MNHNY, CDR2 SVGAGI (reference sequence).

CDR3 nucleotides: TGTGCCATCAGTGTAGGGCAGGGGACCTACAATGAGCAGTTCTTC. The encoded protein is CAISVGQGTYNEQFF. The chain carries TRBV10-3 and TRBJ2-1, with D possibly being TRBD1 (6 bases). This CDR3 comprises 15 residues. V was cut by 4 bases and J by 2 bases, with 12 bases left in between. Germline CDR1 reads ENHRY; CDR2 reads SYGVKD.

V usage is TRBV10-1 and J usage is TRBJ2-2; D gene ambiguous. Trimming removed 5 bases at V and 4 bases at J, with 11 bases between. The CDR3 is 14 amino acids. Germline loops: CDR1 WNHNN, CDR2 SYGVQD (reference sequence). The CDR3, as DNA: TGCGCCAGCAGTTTCCAGCGTCTCACCGGGGAGCTGTTTTTT. It yields the protein CASSFQRLTGELFF.

The chain recombines TRBV7-8 with TRBJ1-6; possibly TRBD1 for D (5 bases). This CDR3 has 15 residues. V was clipped by 1 base and J by 7 bases, with 11 bases between them. Germline CDR1 is SGHVS and CDR2 is FQNEAQ. DNA of the CDR3: TGTGCCAGCAGCTTAGGTGCGACAGAGAATTCACCCCTCCACTTT. Residues: CASSLGATENSPLHF.

The chain employs TRBV19 and TRBJ2-3; D remains ambiguous. The CDR3 spans 15 residues. Trimming cost V 4 bases and J 3 bases, with 14 bases left between them. Germline V gene lookup returns CDR1 LNHDA and CDR2 SQIVND (reference sequence). The CDR3 sequence: CASSSQAGFTDTQYF. The CDR3 DNA is TGTGCCAGTAGTAGTCAAGCCGGGTTTACAGATACGCAGTATTTT.

The chain is built from TRBV5-6 and TRBJ1-4, with TRBD1 as a possible D gene (5 bases). V lost 4 bases to trimming and J lost 8 bases, with 18 bases between them. Germline V gene sequence: CDR1 SGHDT, CDR2 YYEEEE. This CDR3 has 15 residues. CDR3 nucleotide sequence: TGTGCCAGCAGCATCTCCGGGACTCTGGGAGAAAAACTGTTTTTT. Translated, it gives CASSISGTLGEKLFF.

Turning to this clone: Within the sample, other DNA sequences also encode this same CDR3. This chain connects TRBV5-1 to TRBJ2-5; possibly TRBD1 for D (6 bases). V dropped 8 bases and J dropped 3 bases, with 26 bases sitting between them. In germline, CDR1 is SGHRS, CDR2 YFSETQ. The CDR3 runs to 17 residues. This CDR3 reads CASSPPKGHGGEETQYF. The CDR3 bases are TGCGCCAGTAGCCCTCCAAAGGGACATGGGGGCGAAGAGACCCAGTACTTC. Full variable domain (missing parts from reference TRBV5-1 and TRBJ2-5): KAGVTQTPRYLIKTRGQQVTLSCSPISGHRSVSWYQQTPGQGLQFLFEYFSETQRNKGNFPGRFSGRQFSNSRSEMNVSTLELGDSALYLCASSPPKGHGGEETQYFGPGTRLLVL.

V usage is TRBV27 and J usage is TRBJ2-7; 10 bases line up with TRBD1. The J call could be wrong; TRBJ2-1 is a better fit for the DNA end. The germline CDR1 and CDR2 sequences are MNHEY and SMNVEV (reference sequence). The CDR3 consists of 14 residues. Written as DNA, the CDR3 is TGTGCCAGCAGTCCACGACAGGGGGCCCATGAGCAGTTCTTC. Encoded protein: CASSPRQGAHEQFF.

J is TRBJ1-1 and V is TRBV14; the D is unclear. Germline V gene lookup returns CDR1 SGHDN and CDR2 FVKESK. The CDR3 has 14 amino acids. The germline V and J ends were trimmed by 0 bases and 4 bases, with 9 bases remaining between them. Here the CDR3 DNA reads TGTGCCAGCAGCCAAGATCGAGGCCGCACTGAAGCTTTCTTT. It codes for CASSQDRGRTEAFF.

The rearrangement joins TRBV7-2 to TRBJ1-6, with D tentatively TRBD1 (5 bases). Deletions cut 5 bases from V and 6 bases from J, with 17 bases between. The germline CDR1 and CDR2 sequences are SGHTA and FQGNSA. The CDR3 covers 16 residues. The CDR3 loop reads CASSPTDASGNSPLHF. The CDR3 DNA follows: TGTGCCAGCAGCCCGACAGACGCGTCGGGTAATTCACCCCTCCACTTT.